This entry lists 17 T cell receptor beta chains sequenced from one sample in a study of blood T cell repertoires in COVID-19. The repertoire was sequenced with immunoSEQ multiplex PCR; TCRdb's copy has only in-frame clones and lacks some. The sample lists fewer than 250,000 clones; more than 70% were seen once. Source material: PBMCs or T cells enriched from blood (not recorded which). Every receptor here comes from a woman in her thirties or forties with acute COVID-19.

The CDR3 reads CATSDFGDTGSYEQYF. CDR3 in DNA: TGTGCCACCAGTGATTTTGGGGACACGGGATCCTACGAGCAGTACTTC. V and J are TRBV24-1 and TRBJ2-7, with a weak D call TRBD1 (6 bases). This CDR3 is built from 16 residues. V dropped 1 base and J dropped 1 base, with 13 bases sitting between them. Germline V gene data show CDR1 as KGHDR and CDR2 as SFDVKD.

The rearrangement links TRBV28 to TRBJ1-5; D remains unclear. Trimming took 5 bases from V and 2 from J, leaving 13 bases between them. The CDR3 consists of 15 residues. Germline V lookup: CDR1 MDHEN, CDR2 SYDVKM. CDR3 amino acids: CASSPRGGRNQPQHF. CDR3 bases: TGTGCCAGCAGTCCCCGTGGAGGTCGCAATCAGCCCCAGCATTTT.

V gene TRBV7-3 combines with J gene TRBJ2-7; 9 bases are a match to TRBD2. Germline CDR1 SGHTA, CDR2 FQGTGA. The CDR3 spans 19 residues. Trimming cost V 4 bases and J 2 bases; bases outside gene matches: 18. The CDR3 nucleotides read TGTGCCAGCAGCTCTAAAGGGATAGGAACTAGCGGGCGACCCTACGAGCAGTACTTC. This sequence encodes CASSSKGIGTSGRPYEQYF.

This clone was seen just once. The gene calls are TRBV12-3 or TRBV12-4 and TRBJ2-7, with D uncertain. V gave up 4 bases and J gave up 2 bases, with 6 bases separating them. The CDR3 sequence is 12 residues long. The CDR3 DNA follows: TGTGCCAGCAGTTCAGTGCCCTACGAGCAGTACTTC. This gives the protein CASSSVPYEQYF.

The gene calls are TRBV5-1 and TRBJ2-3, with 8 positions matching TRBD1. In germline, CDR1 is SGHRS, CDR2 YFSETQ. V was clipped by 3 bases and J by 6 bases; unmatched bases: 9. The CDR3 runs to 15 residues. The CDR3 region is CASSSQGVGRDTQYF. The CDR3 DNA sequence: TGCGCCAGCAGCTCACAGGGGGTGGGGCGGGATACGCAGTATTTT.

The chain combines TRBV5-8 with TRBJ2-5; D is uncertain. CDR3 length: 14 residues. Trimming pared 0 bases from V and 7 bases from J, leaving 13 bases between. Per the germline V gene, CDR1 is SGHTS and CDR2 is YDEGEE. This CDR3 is CASSLDPSPGTQYF. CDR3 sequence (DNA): TGTGCCAGCAGCTTGGATCCGTCCCCAGGGACCCAGTACTTC.

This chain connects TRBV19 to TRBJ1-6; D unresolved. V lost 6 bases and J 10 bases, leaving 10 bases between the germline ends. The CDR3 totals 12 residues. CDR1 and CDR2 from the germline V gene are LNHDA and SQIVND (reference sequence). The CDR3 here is CASRKERSPLHF. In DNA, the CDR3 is TGTGCCAGTAGAAAGGAGCGGTCACCCCTCCACTTT.

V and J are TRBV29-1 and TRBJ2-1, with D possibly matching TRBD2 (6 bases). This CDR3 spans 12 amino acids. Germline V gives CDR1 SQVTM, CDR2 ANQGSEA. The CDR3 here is CRGGFGTNEQFF. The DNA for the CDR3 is TGCAGGGGGGGTTTCGGGACCAATGAGCAGTTCTTC.

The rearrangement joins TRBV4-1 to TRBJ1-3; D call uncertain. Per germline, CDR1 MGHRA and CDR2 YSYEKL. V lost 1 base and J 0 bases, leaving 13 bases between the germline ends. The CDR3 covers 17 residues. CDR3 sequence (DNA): TGCGCCAGCAGCCAAGGGAGGGCAGCCACCTCTGGAAACACCATATATTTT. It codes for CASSQGRAATSGNTIYF.

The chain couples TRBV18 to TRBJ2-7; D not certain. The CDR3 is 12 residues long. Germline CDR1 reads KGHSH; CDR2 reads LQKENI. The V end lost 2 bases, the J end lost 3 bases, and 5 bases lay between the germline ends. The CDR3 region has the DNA TGTGCCAGCTCACCAGGCATCTACGAGCAGTACTTC. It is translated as CASSPGIYEQYF.

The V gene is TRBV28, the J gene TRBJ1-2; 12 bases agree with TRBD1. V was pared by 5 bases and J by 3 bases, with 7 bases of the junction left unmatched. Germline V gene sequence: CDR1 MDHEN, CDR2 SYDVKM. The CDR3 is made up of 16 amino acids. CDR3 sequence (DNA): TGTGCCAGCAGTGGGGACAGGGGGCGCGAGGACTATGGCTACACCTTC. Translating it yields CASSGDRGREDYGYTF.

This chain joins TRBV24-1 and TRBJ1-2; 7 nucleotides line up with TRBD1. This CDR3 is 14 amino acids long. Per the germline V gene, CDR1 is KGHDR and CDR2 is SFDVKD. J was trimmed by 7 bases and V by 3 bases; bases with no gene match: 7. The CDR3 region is CATSDITGAAGYTF. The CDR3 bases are TGTGCCACCAGTGATATCACAGGGGCGGCTGGCTACACCTTC.

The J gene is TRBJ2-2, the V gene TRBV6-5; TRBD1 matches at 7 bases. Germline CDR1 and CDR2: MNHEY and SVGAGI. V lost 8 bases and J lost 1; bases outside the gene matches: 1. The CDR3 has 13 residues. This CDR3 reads CASGTVNTGELFF. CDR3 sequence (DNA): TGTGCCAGCGGGACAGTGAACACCGGGGAGCTGTTTTTT.

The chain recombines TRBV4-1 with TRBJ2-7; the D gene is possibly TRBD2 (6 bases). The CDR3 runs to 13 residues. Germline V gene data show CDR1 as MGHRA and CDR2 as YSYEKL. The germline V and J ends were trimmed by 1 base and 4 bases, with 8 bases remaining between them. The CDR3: CASSQGGGYEQYF. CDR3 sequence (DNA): TGCGCCAGCAGCCAAGGGGGAGGTTACGAGCAGTACTTC.

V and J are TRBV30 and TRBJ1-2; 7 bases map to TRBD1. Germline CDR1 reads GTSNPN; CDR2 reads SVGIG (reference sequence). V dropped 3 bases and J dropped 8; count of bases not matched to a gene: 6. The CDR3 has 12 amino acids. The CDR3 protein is CAWRTGRGGYTF. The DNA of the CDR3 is TGTGCCTGGAGGACAGGGAGAGGAGGCTACACCTTC.

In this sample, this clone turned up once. The DNA of the CDR3 is TGTGCCAGTAGTAGCCCAGGGACAGGGTGGGGAAGCAATCAGCCCCAGCATTTT. Protein sequence: CASSSPGTGWGSNQPQHF. This chain links TRBV19 with TRBJ1-5, with 9 bases that match TRBD1. Trimming at V came to 4 bases and at J to 1 base, leaving 11 bases not matched to a gene. The germline CDR1 and CDR2 sequences are LNHDA and SQIVND (reference sequence). The CDR3 length is 18 residues.

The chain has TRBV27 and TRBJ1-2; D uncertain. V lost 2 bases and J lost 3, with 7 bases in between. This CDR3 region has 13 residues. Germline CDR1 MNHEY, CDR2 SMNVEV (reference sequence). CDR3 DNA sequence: TGTGCCAGCAGTTTAGGTGTAGACTATGGCTACACCTTC. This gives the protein CASSLGVDYGYTF.